This entry concerns a single T cell receptor (beta chain). Its antigen is as yet unknown. This record belongs to a study of T cell responses to AZD1222 COVID-19 vaccine. Findings of the study overall: Every sample of the repertoires postdated the peak T cell response. Most donors were white British and more were female, and clonal diversity was possibly underestimated. Unmutated variant regions are reportedly the target of nearly half of TCRs that are spike-specific. The study found Spike-specific TCR breadth and depth rose after two AZD1222 doses.

Repertoires were generated with immunoSEQ multiplex PCR, while TCRdb's copy carries only in-frame clones and drops some. The repertoire holds about 100,000 clones, with under 95% as singletons. V lost 2 bases and J lost 7; bases outside the gene matches: 8. The CDR3 length is 14 residues. Germline V gene sequence: CDR1 SGHKS, CDR2 YYEKEE (reference sequence). The sequencing used peripheral blood, collected on day 0 of AZD1222 vaccination. The sequence came from an adult in good health. V and J are TRBV5-5 and TRBJ1-2; 7 positions agree with TRBD1. The CDR3 spells CASSLGDRNVGYTF. Written as DNA, the CDR3 is TGTGCCAGCAGCTTAGGGGACAGAAACGTTGGCTACACCTTC. Using reference TRBV5-5 and TRBJ1-2 for the parts outside the CDR3, the full variable domain is DAGVTQSPTHLIKTRGQQVTLRCSPISGHKSVSWYQQVLGQGPQFIFQYYEKEERGRGNFPDRFSARQFPNYSSELNVNALLLGDSALYLCASSLGDRNVGYTFGSGTRLTVV.